This is a list of T cell receptor beta chains from one sample in a study of T cell responses to AZD1222 COVID-19 vaccine. Data came from immunoSEQ multiplex PCR; TCRdb stores just in-frame clones and leaves some out. The sample holds 95,000 to 150,000 clones; 92% are singletons and the top ten take approximately 8%. The sequencing used peripheral blood, collected 28 days after the second AZD1222 dose. All receptors derive from an adult who received the AZD1222 COVID-19 vaccine. CDR3s leave out the opening cysteine and the closing phenylalanine or tryptophan. Rows may omit the clone size; those that give it use once, few, many or a size class.

clone_size	v_call	cdr3_aa
NA	TRBV5-8	ASSSRELTKAF
NA	TRBV19	ASSQRDRGGGANVLT
NA	TRBV5-4	ASSLAGRGNTEAF
NA	TRBV4-1	ASSITGAGNTIY
once	TRBV4-1	ASSQVGRTGYT
NA	TRBV12-5	ASGPGQGPLSYT
NA	TRBV7-2	ASSDIGGGAIDTQY
NA	TRBV28	ASCLSGTENGYT
NA	TRBV28	ASSLGQGNSPLH
NA	TRBV2	ASSAWRTGTGELF
NA	TRBV28	ASSPGGVEKLF
NA	TRBV7-9	ASSKERTGGVYEQY
NA	TRBV5-1	ASSFDTQGHQETQY
NA	TRBV15	ATSRGEGGAVQPQH
NA	TRBV5-1	ASSVQETQY
NA	TRBV28	ASSTPRGYDEQF
NA	TRBV6-5	ASRQISSYEQY
NA	TRBV5-4	ASSFPAERDVDEQF
NA	TRBV6-5	ASNFWDRVNTEAF
NA	TRBV28	ASSLPSGTGATNEKLF
few	TRBV24-1	ATSDFGGYT
NA	TRBV6-5	ASSPGQANEKLF
NA	TRBV7-2	ASSGQNNQPQH
NA	TRBV5-8	ASSLAAVSRQETQY
NA	TRBV19	ASSIGQGVPSNQPQH
NA	TRBV9	ASSVTGGLDTEAF
NA	TRBV28	ASSLTGDEQY
NA	TRBV6-1	ASSEAGGYNYGYT
NA	TRBV28	ASSFGKGSGNQPQH
NA	TRBV11-2	ASSEGTPRETQY
NA	TRBV25-1	ASSGGLTGISYEQY
NA	TRBV7-2	ASSSTGAYEQY
NA	TRBV29-1	SVDGLAGETQY
NA	TRBV28	ASSLGGWPNEQF
once	TRBV19	ASSSRTAATEAF
NA	TRBV24-1	ATSRGTNTEAF
NA	TRBV7-6	ASSGNSGTSGIDTQY
NA	TRBV14	ASSSRLVSYNEQF
NA	TRBV5-1	ASSLVGTSGTSTDTQY
NA	TRBV5-6	ASSQHRGYGYT
NA	TRBV3-1/TRBV3-2	ASSPAGPTSTDTQY
NA	TRBV2	ASSVGQGSYGYT
NA	TRBV19	ASRDTQGTGELF
once	TRBV27	ASSWMGSSYEQY
NA	TRBV24-1	ATSDHLARVGNEQF
once	TRBV15	ATSMTTLDTGELF
once	TRBV5-6	ASSFGPTATTNEKLF
NA	TRBV5-8	ASSLGQASTNNSPLH
once	TRBV18	ATSKLAGDPYEQY
few	TRBV10-2	ASSPARRREQF
NA	TRBV5-6	ASSLLEVMASGANVLT
NA	TRBV2	ASRALAVTDTQY
NA	TRBV7-2	ASSGRRNTEAF